The TCR beta chain under discussion was sequenced for a study of control samples from healthy donors and cancer patients (dated by TCRdb to about 2020). The method behind the library was the immunoSEQ multiplex PCR assay. The table comes from immuneACCESS by way of TCRdb, which keeps in-frame sequences with V and J called. Part of the clones is missing from these tables; in studies checked, under half for an unresolved V gene and the rest for unknown reasons. This sample comprises fewer than 200,000 clones, 88% of them detected only once. Of the sample, 4% to 6% falls within the top ten clones. Its CDR3 holds 13 amino acids, cysteine through phenylalanine. The only DNA kept is the CDR3, 39 bases in frame from the first base. The germline V gene gives CDR1 as SGHRS and CDR2 as YFSETQ. V and J lose 2 bases and 8 bases, and a span of 11 bases separates them. As concerns this clone: Its antigen is unknown. No much larger clone exists at a distance of one base, and base qualities are not known.

The clonotype was recovered from a woman in her 30s in good health. Sequencing was done on a sample of blood. The rearrangement joined TRBV5-1 to TRBJ2-4; the D gene is possibly TRBD1, with 6 bases matching. The CDR3 region reads CASSFGGADIQYF. The sequenced DNA is TGCGCCAGCAGCTTTGGGGGCGCTGACATTCAGTACTTC.